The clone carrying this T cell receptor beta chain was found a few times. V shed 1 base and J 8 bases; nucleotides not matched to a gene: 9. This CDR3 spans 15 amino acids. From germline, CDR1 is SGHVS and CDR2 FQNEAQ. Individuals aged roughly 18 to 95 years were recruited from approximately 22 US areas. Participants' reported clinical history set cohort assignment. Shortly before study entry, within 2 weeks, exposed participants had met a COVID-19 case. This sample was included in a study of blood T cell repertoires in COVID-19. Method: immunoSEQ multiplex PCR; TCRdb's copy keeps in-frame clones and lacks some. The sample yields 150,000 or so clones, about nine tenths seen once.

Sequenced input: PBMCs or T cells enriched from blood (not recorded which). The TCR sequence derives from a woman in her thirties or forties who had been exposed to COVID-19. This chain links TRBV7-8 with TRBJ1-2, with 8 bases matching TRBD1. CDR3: CASSLDRTGRRGYTF. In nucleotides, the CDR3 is TGTGCCAGCAGCTTAGATCGGACAGGGCGGCGCGGCTACACCTTC.